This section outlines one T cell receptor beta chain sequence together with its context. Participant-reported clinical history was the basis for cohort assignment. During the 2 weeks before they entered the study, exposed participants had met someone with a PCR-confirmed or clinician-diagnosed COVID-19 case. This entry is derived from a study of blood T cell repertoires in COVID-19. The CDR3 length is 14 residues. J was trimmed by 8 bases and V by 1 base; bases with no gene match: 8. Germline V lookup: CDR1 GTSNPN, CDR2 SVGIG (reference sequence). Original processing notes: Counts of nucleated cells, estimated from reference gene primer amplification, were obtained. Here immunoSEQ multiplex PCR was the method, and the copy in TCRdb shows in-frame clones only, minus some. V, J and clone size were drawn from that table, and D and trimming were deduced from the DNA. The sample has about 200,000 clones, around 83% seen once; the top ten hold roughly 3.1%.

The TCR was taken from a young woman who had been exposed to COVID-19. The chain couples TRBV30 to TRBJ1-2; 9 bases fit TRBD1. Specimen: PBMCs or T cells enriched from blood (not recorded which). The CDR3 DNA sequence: TGTGCCTGGAGTGCCTCACAGGGGGCTCGCGGCTACACCTTC. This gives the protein CAWSASQGARGYTF.